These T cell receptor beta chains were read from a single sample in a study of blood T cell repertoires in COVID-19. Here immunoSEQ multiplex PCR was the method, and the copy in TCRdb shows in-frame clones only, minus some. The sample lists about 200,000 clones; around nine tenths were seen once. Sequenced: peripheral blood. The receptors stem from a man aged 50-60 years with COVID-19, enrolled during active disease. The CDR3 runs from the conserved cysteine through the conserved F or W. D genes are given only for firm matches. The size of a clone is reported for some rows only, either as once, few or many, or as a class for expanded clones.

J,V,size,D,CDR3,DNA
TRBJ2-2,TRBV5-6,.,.,CASTAGWGPGTGELFF,TGTGCCAGCACCGCTGGGTGGGGCCCGGGCACCGGGGAGCTGTTTTTT
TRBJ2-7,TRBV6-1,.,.,CASSDRGLVRSKKQYF,TGTGCCAGCAGTGACAGGGGCCTAGTTCGCTCGAAGAAGCAGTACTTC
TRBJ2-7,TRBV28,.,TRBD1,CASRGQPGEQYF,TGTGCCAGCAGGGGACAGCCCGGCGAGCAGTACTTC
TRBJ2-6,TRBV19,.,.,CASSTLSGANVLTF,TGTGCCAGTAGTACCCTCTCTGGGGCCAACGTCCTGACTTTC
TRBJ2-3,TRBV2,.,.,CASSELTGSYTDTQYF,TGTGCCAGCAGTGAATTAACAGGTTCTTACACAGATACGCAGTATTTT
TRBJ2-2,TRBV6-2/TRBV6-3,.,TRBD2,CASSNTGGPATGELFF,TGTGCCAGCAGTAACACGGGGGGGCCGGCCACCGGGGAGCTGTTTTTT
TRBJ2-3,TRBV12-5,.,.,CASGSGGTSWADTQYF,TGTGCTAGTGGTTCAGGGGGGACTAGTTGGGCAGATACGCAGTATTTT
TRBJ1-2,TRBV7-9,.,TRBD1,CASSFSRQGGYGYTF,TGTGCCAGCAGCTTCTCAAGACAGGGCGGCTATGGCTACACCTTC
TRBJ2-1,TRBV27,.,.,CASSPDRSSYNEQFF,TGTGCCAGCAGTCCCGACAGAAGCTCCTACAATGAGCAGTTCTTC
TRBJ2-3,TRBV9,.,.,CASSTVGGGNTDTQYF,TGTGCCAGCAGCACCGTGGGCGGGGGCAACACAGATACGCAGTATTTT
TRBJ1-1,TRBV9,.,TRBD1,CASSSSRDRGPNTEAFF,TGTGCCAGCAGCTCAAGCAGGGACAGGGGACCGAACACTGAAGCTTTCTTT
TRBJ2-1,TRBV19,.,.,CASGGHSGTYNEQFF,TGTGCCAGCGGAGGACATAGCGGAACTTACAATGAGCAGTTCTTC
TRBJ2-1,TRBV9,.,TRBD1,CASSAAPFLGQIRNEQFF,TGTGCCAGCAGCGCCGCCCCGTTTCTGGGACAGATCCGCAATGAGCAGTTCTTC
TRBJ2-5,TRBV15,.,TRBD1,CATSRDATGDETQYF,TGTGCCACCAGCAGAGATGCGACAGGGGATGAGACCCAGTACTTC
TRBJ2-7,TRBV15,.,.,CATSRDRVSSYEQYF,TGTGCCACCAGCAGAGATCGGGTAAGCTCCTACGAGCAGTACTTC
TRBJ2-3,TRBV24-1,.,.,CATSDPDSSSDTQYF,TGTGCCACCAGTGACCCAGACAGCTCATCAGATACGCAGTATTTT
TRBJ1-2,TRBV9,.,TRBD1,CASSASTGLGMYGYTF,TGTGCCAGCAGCGCCTCGACAGGGCTCGGGATGTATGGCTACACCTTC
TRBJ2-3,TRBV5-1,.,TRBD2,CASSDRTSGYTDTQYF,TGCGCCAGCAGCGACCGGACTAGCGGTTACACAGATACGCAGTATTTT
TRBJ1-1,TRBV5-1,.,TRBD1,CASRAGQTNTEAFF,TGCGCCAGCAGGGCGGGACAGACGAACACTGAAGCTTTCTTT
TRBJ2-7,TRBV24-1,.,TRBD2,CATSGGGPYEQYF,TGTGCCACCAGTGGCGGGGGACCCTACGAGCAGTACTTC
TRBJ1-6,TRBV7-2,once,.,CASSLEPAWSSYNSPLHF,TGTGCCAGCAGCTTAGAGCCCGCATGGAGCTCCTATAATTCACCCCTCCACTTT
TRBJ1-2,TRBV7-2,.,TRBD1,CASSWDSYGYTF,TGTGCCAGCAGCTGGGACAGCTATGGCTACACCTTC
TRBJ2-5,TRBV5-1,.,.,CASSLLFQETQYF,TGCGCCAGCAGCTTGCTTTTCCAAGAGACCCAGTACTTC
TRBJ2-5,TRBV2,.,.,CASKADSGETQYF,TGTGCCAGCAAGGCAGACTCGGGAGAGACCCAGTACTTC
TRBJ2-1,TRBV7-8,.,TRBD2,CASSSPGLAINEQFF,TGTGCCAGCAGCTCCCCGGGACTAGCAATCAATGAGCAGTTCTTC
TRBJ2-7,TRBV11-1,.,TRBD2,CASSVSWGEGLEQYF,TGTGCCAGCAGCGTTTCTTGGGGGGAGGGCCTCGAGCAGTACTTC
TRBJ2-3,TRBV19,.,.,CASSTWDSNTDTQYF,TGTGCCAGTAGTACGTGGGACTCAAACACAGATACGCAGTATTTT
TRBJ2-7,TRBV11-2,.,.,CASSLNRAAYEQYF,TGTGCCAGCAGCTTGAACAGGGCGGCCTACGAGCAGTACTTC
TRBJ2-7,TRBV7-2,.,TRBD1,CASSPGGTGGRYEQYF,TGTGCCAGCAGCCCCGGTGGGACAGGGGGCAGGTACGAGCAGTACTTC
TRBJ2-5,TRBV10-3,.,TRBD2,CAISGGLTSGNQETQYF,TGTGCCATCAGTGGCGGTTTGACTAGCGGGAATCAAGAGACCCAGTACTTC
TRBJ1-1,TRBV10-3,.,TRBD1,CAISPRTGWTEAFF,TGTGCCATCAGTCCGCGGACAGGCTGGACTGAAGCTTTCTTT
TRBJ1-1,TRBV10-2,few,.,CASTWRGEGTEAFF,TGCGCCAGCACTTGGAGGGGGGAGGGCACTGAAGCTTTCTTT
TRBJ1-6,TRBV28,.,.,CASSPAGESYSPLHF,TGTGCCAGCAGTCCAGCAGGGGAGTCCTATTCACCCCTCCACTTT
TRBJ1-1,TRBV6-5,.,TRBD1,CATLPPGQGHTEAFF,TGTGCCACCCTACCCCCGGGACAGGGACACACTGAAGCTTTCTTT
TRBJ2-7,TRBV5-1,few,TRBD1,CASSFKGQGVEQYF,TGCGCCAGCAGCTTTAAGGGACAGGGTGTCGAGCAGTACTTC
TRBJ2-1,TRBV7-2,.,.,CASSLGTQHYNEQFF,TGTGCCAGCAGCTTAGGGACTCAACATTACAATGAGCAGTTCTTC
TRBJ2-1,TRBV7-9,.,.,CASSLGGGDYNEQFF,TGTGCCAGCAGCTTAGGCGGAGGGGATTACAATGAGCAGTTCTTC
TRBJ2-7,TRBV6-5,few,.,CASSYSTTSYEQYF,TGTGCCAGCAGTTACTCGACAACCTCCTACGAGCAGTACTTC
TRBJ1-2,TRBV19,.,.,CASSITWAGEGYTF,TGTGCCAGTAGTATTACTTGGGCAGGGGAGGGCTACACCTTC
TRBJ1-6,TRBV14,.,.,CASSQAGVRGSPLHF,TGTGCCAGCAGCCAAGCAGGGGTTCGGGGTTCACCCCTCCACTTT
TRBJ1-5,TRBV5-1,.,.,CASSLTGFSNQPQHF,TGCGCCAGCAGCTTGACAGGGTTTAGCAATCAGCCCCAGCATTTT
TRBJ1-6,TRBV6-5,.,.,CASSSTGNSPLHF,TGTGCCAGCAGTTCCACAGGGAATTCACCCCTCCACTTT
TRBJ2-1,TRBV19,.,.,CASSMLRNEQFF,TGTGCCAGTAGTATGCTACGAAATGAGCAGTTCTTC
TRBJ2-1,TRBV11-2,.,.,CASSLRGASYNEQFF,TGTGCCAGCAGCTTACGGGGGGCCTCCTACAATGAGCAGTTCTTC
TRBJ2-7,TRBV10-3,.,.,CAISPNQDSYEQYF,TGTGCCATCAGTCCAAACCAAGACAGCTACGAGCAGTACTTC
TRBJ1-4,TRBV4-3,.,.,CASSRLTGPNEKLFF,TGCGCCAGCAGCCGGTTGACAGGCCCAAATGAAAAACTGTTTTTT
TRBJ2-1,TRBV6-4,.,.,CASSPQGTSYNEQFF,TGTGCCAGCAGTCCACAGGGAACTTCCTACAATGAGCAGTTCTTC
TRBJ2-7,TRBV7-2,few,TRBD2,CASSLAAGYEQYF,TGTGCCAGCAGCTTAGCAGCGGGGTACGAGCAGTACTTC
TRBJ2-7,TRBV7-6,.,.,CASSPTQGLLSSYEQYF,TGTGCCAGCAGCCCCACGCAGGGGCTCTTGAGCTCCTACGAGCAGTACTTC
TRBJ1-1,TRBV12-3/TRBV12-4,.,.,CASSPGFTEAFF,TGTGCCAGCAGTCCGGGGTTTACTGAAGCTTTCTTT
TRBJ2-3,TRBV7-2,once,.,CASSTGGRTDTQYF,TGTGCCAGCAGCACGGGGGGCCGCACAGATACGCAGTATTTT
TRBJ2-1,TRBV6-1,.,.,CASSDLVYLGQFF,TGTGCCAGCAGTGACCTAGTATACTTGGGGCAGTTCTTC
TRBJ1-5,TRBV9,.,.,CASSVPRDGIRGLLFVRHF,TGTGCCAGCAGCGTCCCTCGGGACGGCATCCGGGGACTGCTTTTTGTGAGGCATTTT
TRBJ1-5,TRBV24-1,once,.,CATSEGRDLGNQPQHF,TGTGCCACCAGTGAGGGCAGGGATTTGGGCAATCAGCCCCAGCATTTT
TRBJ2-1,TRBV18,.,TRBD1,CASSPQSGTGAGSYNEQFF,TGTGCCAGCTCACCACAGTCAGGGACAGGGGCGGGCTCCTACAATGAGCAGTTCTTC